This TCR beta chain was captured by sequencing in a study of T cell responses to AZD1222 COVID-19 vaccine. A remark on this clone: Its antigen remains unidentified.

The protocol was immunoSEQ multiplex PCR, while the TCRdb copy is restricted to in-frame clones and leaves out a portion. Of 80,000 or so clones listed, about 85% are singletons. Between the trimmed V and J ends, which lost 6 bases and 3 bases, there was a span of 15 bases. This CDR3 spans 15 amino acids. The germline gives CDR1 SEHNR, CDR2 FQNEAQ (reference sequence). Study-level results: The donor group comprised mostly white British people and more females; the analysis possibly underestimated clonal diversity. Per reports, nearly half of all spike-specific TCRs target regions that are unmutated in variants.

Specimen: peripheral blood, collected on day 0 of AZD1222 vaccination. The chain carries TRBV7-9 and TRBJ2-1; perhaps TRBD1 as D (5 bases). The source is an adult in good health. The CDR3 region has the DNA TGTGCCAGCAGTGCAGGGCAGGGTATCTACAATGAGCAGTTCTTC. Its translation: CASSAGQGIYNEQFF.